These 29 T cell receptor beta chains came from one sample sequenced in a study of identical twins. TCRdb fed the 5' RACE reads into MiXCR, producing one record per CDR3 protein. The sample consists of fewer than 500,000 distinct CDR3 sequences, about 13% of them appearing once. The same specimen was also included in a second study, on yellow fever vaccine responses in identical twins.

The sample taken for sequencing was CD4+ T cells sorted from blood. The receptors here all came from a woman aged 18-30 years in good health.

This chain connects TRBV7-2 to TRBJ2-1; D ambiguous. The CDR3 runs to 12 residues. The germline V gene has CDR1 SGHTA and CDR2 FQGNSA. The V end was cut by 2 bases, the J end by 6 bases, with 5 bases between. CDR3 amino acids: CASSLNLNEQFF. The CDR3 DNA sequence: TGTGCCAGCAGCTTAAATCTCAATGAGCAGTTCTTC.

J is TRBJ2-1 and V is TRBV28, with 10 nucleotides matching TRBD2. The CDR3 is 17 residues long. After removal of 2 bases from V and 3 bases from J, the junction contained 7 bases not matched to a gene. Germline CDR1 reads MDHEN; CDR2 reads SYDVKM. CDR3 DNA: TGTGCCAGCAGTTTAGAGGCACTAGCGGGATACTACAATGAGCAGTTCTTC. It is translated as CASSLEALAGYYNEQFF.

The chain's CDR3 is CASSYSRGQGGNEQFF. For the CDR3, the DNA is TGTGCCAGCAGTTACTCACGGGGCCAGGGAGGCAATGAGCAGTTCTTC. The V call is TRBV6-5, the J call TRBJ2-1; TRBD2 is a possible D gene (6 bases). This CDR3 contains 16 residues. Trimming cost V 0 bases and J 6 bases, with 15 bases left between them. Germline V gene data show CDR1 as MNHEY and CDR2 as SVGAGI.

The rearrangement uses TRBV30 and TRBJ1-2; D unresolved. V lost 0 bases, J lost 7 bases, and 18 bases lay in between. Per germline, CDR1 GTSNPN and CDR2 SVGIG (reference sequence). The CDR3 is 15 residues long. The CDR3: CAWSVLPRMSGGYTF. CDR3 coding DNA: TGTGCCTGGAGTGTACTGCCCAGGATGTCAGGTGGCTACACCTTC.

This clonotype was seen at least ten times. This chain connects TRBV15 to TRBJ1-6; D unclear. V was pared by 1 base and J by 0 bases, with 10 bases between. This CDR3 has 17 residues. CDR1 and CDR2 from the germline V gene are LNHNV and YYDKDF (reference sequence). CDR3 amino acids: CATSRVRGSSYNSPLHF. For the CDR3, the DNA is TGTGCCACCAGCAGAGTTCGGGGATCCTCCTATAATTCACCCCTCCACTTT.

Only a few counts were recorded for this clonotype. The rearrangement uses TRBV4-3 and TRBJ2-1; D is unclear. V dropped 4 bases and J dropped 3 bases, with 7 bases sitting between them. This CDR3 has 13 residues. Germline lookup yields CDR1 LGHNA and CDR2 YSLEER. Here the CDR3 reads CASSRGNYNEQFF. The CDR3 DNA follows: TGCGCCAGCAGCCGCGGAAACTACAATGAGCAGTTCTTC.

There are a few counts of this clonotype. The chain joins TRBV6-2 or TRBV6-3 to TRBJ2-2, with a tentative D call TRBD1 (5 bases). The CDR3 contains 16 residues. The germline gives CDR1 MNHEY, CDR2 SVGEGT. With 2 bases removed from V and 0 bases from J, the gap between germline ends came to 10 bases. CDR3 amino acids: CASSYQTGANTGELFF. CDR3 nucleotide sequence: TGTGCCAGCAGTTACCAAACAGGCGCGAACACCGGGGAGCTGTTTTTT.

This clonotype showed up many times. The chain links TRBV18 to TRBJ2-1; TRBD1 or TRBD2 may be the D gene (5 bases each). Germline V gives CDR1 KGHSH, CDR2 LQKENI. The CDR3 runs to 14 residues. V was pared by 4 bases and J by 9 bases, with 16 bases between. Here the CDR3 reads CASSRDAIDGEQFF. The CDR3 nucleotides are TGTGCCAGCTCACGGGACGCGATAGACGGTGAGCAGTTCTTC.

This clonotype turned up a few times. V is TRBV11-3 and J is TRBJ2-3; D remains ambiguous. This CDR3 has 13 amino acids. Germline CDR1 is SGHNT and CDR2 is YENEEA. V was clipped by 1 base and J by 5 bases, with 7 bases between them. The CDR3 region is CASSLGTKDTQYF. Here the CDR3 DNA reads TGTGCCAGCAGCTTAGGTACAAAAGATACGCAGTATTTT.

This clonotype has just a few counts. The CDR3 bases are TGCGCCAGCAGCTTGTATGGGGGTACGGGTGGCTACACCTTC. Amino acids: CASSLYGGTGGYTF. The gene calls are TRBV5-1 and TRBJ1-2, with a weak D call TRBD1 (5 bases). Trimming stripped 1 base from V and 7 bases from J, with 14 bases between. The CDR3 covers 14 residues. Germline CDR1 and CDR2: SGHRS and YFSETQ.

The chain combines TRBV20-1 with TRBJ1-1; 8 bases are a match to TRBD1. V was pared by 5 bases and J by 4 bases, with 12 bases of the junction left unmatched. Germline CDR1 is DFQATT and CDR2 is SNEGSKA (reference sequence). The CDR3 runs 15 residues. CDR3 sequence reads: CSAWTGFISGTEAFF. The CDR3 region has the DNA TGCAGTGCTTGGACAGGGTTTATCTCGGGCACTGAAGCTTTCTTT.

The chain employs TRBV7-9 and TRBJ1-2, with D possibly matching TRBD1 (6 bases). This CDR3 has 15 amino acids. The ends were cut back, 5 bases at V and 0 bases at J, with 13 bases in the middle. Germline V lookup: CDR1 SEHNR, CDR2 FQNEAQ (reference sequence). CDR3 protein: CASSTTGSANYGYTF. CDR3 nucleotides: TGTGCCAGCAGCACCACAGGGTCGGCTAACTATGGCTACACCTTC.

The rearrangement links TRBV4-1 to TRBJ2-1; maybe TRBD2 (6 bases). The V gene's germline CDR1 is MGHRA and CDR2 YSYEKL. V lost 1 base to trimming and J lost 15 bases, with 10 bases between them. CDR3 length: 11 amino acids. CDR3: CASSQGGILFF. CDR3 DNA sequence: TGCGCCAGCAGCCAAGGCGGGATTCTGTTCTTC.

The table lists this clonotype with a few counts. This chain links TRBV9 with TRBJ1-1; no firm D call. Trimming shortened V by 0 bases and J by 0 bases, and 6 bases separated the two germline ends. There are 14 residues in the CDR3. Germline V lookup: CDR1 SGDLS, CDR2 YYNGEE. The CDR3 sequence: CASSVEQMNTEAFF. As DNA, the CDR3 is TGTGCCAGCAGCGTAGAACAGATGAACACTGAAGCTTTCTTT.

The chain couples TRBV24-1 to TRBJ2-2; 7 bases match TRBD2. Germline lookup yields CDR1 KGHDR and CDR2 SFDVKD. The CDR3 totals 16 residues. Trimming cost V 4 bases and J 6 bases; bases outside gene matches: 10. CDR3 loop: CATSDSRTSRAGELFF. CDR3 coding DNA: TGTGCCACCAGTGACTCCCGGACTAGTCGGGCCGGGGAGCTGTTTTTT.

Here the CDR3 DNA reads TGTGCCATCACGGACATCCCGAACACTGAAGCTTTCTTT. Translated, it gives CAITDIPNTEAFF. The gene calls are TRBV10-3 and TRBJ1-1; maybe TRBD1 (5 bases). The CDR3 extends over 13 amino acids. The V and J ends lost 7 bases and 1 base respectively, with 10 bases between them. Germline V lookup: CDR1 ENHRY, CDR2 SYGVKD.

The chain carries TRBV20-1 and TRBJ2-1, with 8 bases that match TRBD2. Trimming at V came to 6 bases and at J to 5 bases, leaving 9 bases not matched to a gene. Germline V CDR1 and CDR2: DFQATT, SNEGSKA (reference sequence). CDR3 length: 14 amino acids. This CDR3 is CSALAGPGNNEQFF. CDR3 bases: TGCAGTGCGTTAGCGGGGCCTGGGAACAATGAGCAGTTCTTC.

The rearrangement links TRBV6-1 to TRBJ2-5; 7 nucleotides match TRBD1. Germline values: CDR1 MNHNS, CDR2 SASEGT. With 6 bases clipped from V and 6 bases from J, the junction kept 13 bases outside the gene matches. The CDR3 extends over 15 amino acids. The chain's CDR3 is CASSPIDREIQTQYF. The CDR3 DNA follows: TGTGCCAGCAGCCCCATAGACAGGGAGATACAGACCCAGTACTTC.

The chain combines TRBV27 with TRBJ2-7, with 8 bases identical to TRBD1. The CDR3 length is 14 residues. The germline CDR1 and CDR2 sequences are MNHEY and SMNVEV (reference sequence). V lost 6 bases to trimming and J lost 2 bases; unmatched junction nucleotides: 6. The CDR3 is CASRSTGGPYEQYF. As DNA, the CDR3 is TGTGCCAGCAGATCCACAGGGGGACCCTACGAGCAGTACTTC.

The CDR3 DNA sequence: TGCGCCAGCAGCCAAGATTTTACAGCGGGGGGCAATGAGCAGTTCTTC. Translated, it gives CASSQDFTAGGNEQFF. J is TRBJ2-1 and V is TRBV4-1; 9 bases align to TRBD2. Germline values: CDR1 MGHRA, CDR2 YSYEKL. J was trimmed by 6 bases and V by 0 bases; bases with no gene match: 6. CDR3 length: 16 amino acids.

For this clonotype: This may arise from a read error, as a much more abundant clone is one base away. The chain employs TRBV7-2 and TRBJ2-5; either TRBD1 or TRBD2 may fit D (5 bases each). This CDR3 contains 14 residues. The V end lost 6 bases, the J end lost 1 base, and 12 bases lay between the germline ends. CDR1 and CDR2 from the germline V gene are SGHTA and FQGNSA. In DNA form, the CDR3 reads TGTGCCAGCAGGATAGTGGGGGTCCAAGAGACCCAGTACTTC. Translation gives CASRIVGVQETQYF.

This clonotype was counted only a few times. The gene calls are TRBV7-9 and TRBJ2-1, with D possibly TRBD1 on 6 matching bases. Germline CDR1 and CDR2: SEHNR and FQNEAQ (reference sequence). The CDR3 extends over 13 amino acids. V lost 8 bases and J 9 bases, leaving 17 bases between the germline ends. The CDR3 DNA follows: TGTGCCAGCGGTCTCTCAGGGGCTGCTGAGCAGTTCTTC. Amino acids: CASGLSGAAEQFF.

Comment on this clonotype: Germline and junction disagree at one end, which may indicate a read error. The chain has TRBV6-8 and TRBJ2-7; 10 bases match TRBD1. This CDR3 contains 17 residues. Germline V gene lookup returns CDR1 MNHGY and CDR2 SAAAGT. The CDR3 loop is CASSEGMDRGVSYERYF. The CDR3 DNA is TGTGCCAGCAGCGAGGGAATGGACAGGGGGGTTTCTTACGAGCGGTACTTC.

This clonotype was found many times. This chain's CDR3 is CASSQQIPTEAFF. In DNA, the CDR3 is TGTGCCAGCAGCCAACAGATTCCCACTGAAGCTTTCTTT. The chain links TRBV3-2 to TRBJ1-1. TRBV3-2 is a pseudogene. The CDR3 extends over 13 amino acids.

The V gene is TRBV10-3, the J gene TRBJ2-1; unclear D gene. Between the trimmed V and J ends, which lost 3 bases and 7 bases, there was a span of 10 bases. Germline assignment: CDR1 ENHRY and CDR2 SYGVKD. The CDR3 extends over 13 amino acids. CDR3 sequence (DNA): TGTGCCATCAGTGAATACCCAAGAAATGAGCAGTTCTTC. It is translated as CAISEYPRNEQFF.

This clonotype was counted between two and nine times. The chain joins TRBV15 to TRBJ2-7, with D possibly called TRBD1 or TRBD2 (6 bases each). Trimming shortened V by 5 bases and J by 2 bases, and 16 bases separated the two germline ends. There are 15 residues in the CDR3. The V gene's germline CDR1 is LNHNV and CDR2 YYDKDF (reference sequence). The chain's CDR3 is CATSGAEGETYEQYF. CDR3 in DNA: TGTGCCACCAGCGGAGCGGAGGGGGAAACCTACGAGCAGTACTTC.

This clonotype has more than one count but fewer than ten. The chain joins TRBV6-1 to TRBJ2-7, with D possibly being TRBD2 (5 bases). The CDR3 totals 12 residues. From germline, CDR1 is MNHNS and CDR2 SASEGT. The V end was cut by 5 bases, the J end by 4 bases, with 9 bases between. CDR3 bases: TGTGCCAGCAGTAACGAGGGTTACGAGCAGTACTTC. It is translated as CASSNEGYEQYF.

CDR3 region: CASSPGLAEHYNEQFF. CDR3 in DNA: TGTGCCAGCAGCCCCGGACTAGCGGAGCACTACAATGAGCAGTTCTTC. The rearrangement links TRBV13 to TRBJ2-1; TRBD2 matches 10 bases. The CDR3 has 16 amino acids. J lost 3 bases, V lost 5 bases, and 7 bases had no gene match. Germline V gene lookup returns CDR1 PRHDT and CDR2 FYEKMQ (reference sequence). Full variable domain (outside the CDR3, taken from reference TRBV13 and TRBJ2-1): AAGVIQSPRHLIKEKRETATLKCYPIPRHDTVYWYQQGPGQDPQFLISFYEKMQSDKGSIPDRFSAQQFSDYHSELNMSSLELGDSALYFCASSPGLAEHYNEQFFGPGTRLTVL.

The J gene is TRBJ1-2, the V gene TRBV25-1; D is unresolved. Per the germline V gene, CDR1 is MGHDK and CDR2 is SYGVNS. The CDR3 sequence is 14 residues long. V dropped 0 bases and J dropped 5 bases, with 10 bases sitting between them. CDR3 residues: CASSEYEGIYGYTF. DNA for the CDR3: TGTGCCAGCAGTGAATATGAGGGTATATATGGCTACACCTTC.